The rows below give T cell receptor beta chains drawn from one sample of a study of blood T cell repertoires in COVID-19. Profiling relied on immunoSEQ multiplex PCR, and the TCRdb table lists in-frame clones only, not all of them. This sample yields fewer than 200,000 clones, of which approximately 85% are seen a single time; around 8.1% belongs to the top ten. Material for sequencing was peripheral blood. The receptor set was obtained from an older woman with COVID-19, enrolled during active disease. The CDR3 runs from the conserved cysteine through the conserved F or W. D genes are given only for firm matches. The size entry is marked missing in some rows and otherwise reads once, few, many or a size class.

V gene	D gene	J gene	clone size	CDR3 protein	CDR3 DNA
TRBV14	NA	TRBJ1-1	NA	CASSQVLAGGAFF	TGTGCCAGCAGCCAGGTGCTTGCGGGGGGAGCTTTCTTT
TRBV13	TRBD2	TRBJ2-1	NA	CASSQGLAGGLEQFF	TGTGCCAGCAGCCAGGGACTAGCGGGAGGTCTTGAGCAGTTCTTC
TRBV18	NA	TRBJ1-5	NA	CASSPPGESNQPQHF	TGTGCCAGCTCACCACCAGGAGAAAGCAATCAGCCCCAGCATTTT
TRBV24-1	TRBD2	TRBJ2-3	many	CATSDWTSGVAGGPEDTQYF	TGTGCCACCAGTGATTGGACTAGCGGGGTAGCGGGAGGTCCAGAGGATACGCAGTATTTT
TRBV5-5	NA	TRBJ1-5	NA	CASSLGPRAQPQHF	TGTGCCAGCAGCTTGGGCCCCCGAGCCCAGCCCCAGCATTTT
TRBV9	TRBD1	TRBJ1-1	NA	CASSPRDRGSTEAFF	TGTGCCAGCAGCCCCCGGGACAGGGGGTCAACTGAAGCTTTCTTT
TRBV5-1	TRBD2	TRBJ2-1	NA	CASSWGTSNEQFF	TGCGCCAGCAGCTGGGGGACTAGCAATGAGCAGTTCTTC
TRBV7-3	TRBD2	TRBJ2-3	NA	CASSLLAGGITDTQYF	TGTGCCAGCAGCTTACTAGCGGGAGGGATCACAGATACGCAGTATTTT
TRBV2	TRBD2	TRBJ2-3	NA	CASSRGLAGEGGADTQYF	TGTGCCAGCAGTCGGGGACTAGCGGGAGAGGGTGGGGCAGATACGCAGTATTTT
TRBV19	NA	TRBJ2-2	NA	CASSILGAANTGELFF	TGTGCCAGTAGTATTTTGGGAGCGGCGAACACCGGGGAGCTGTTTTTT
TRBV10-3	TRBD1	TRBJ1-1	NA	CAISESPGQATNTEAFF	TGTGCCATCAGTGAGTCTCCGGGACAGGCGACGAACACTGAAGCTTTCTTT
TRBV11-1	NA	TRBJ1-6	NA	CASSLARGGNSPLHF	TGTGCCAGCAGCTTAGCCCGGGGAGGAAATTCACCCCTCCACTTT
TRBV6-5	NA	TRBJ2-1	NA	CASRLAASASSDQFF	TGTGCCAGCAGACTTGCGGCTAGTGCCTCATCTGATCAGTTCTTC
TRBV12-5	TRBD1	TRBJ1-6	NA	CASAPDRVNPHGPPTVNNSPLHF	TGTGCTAGTGCTCCGGACAGGGTGAATCCCCATGGTCCCCCAACGGTTAATAATTCACCCCTCCACTTT
TRBV5-1	NA	TRBJ1-3	NA	CASSLAGLRLGNTIYF	TGCGCCAGCAGCTTGGCGGGTTTGAGACTTGGAAACACCATATATTTT
TRBV4-2	TRBD1	TRBJ1-2	few	CASSQEQGAFDGYTF	TGTGCCAGCAGCCAAGAACAGGGGGCATTCGATGGCTACACCTTC
TRBV4-1	NA	TRBJ1-2	NA	CASSLDSNYGYTF	TGCGCCAGCAGCCTGGACTCGAATTATGGCTACACCTTC
TRBV21-1	NA	TRBJ1-1	few	CARPWDTISEAFF	TGTGCCAGGCCCTGGGACACCATCTCTGAAGCTTTCTTT
TRBV15	NA	TRBJ2-1	few	CATSRAHYEQFF	TGTGCCACCAGCAGGGCTCATTATGAGCAGTTCTTC
TRBV9	TRBD2	TRBJ2-2	NA	CASSVVKGGTGELFF	TGTGCCAGCAGCGTAGTAAAGGGAGGGACCGGGGAGCTGTTTTTT
TRBV19	TRBD1	TRBJ1-2	once	CASSIARTGDHYGYTF	TGTGCCAGTAGTATAGCCCGGACAGGGGATCACTATGGCTACACCTTC